This TCR beta chain was profiled in a study of identical twins. General study findings and limits: Memory repertoires showed no such pattern, whereas abundant cord blood beta clonotypes carried fewer insertions. Invariant MAIT and iNKT cells are populations that could partly confound zero-insertion analyses. With beta out-of-frame sequences, excess sharing by twins was weaker. Rather than following the same donors, the conclusions depended on cross-sectional statistical analysis.

Each CDR3 protein gets one entry after TCRdb re-called the 5' RACE reads with MiXCR. This table has approximately 490,000 distinct CDR3 sequences, approximately 20% appearing once. The V and J ends lost 7 bases and 5 bases respectively, with 9 bases between them. Germline V gene lookup returns CDR1 DFQATT and CDR2 SNEGSKA (reference sequence). This CDR3 has 11 amino acids. A few counts support this clonotype. Its antigen is unknown. The sample was also linked to a second study, of yellow fever vaccine responses in identical twins.

This clonotype was obtained from a woman aged 18-29 years in good health. This chain links TRBV20-1 with TRBJ2-1; D remains ambiguous. The sample comprised CD4+ T cells sorted from blood. The CDR3 region has the DNA TGCAGTGGGGGTCGCGACAATGAGCAGTTCTTC. Protein: CSGGRDNEQFF.